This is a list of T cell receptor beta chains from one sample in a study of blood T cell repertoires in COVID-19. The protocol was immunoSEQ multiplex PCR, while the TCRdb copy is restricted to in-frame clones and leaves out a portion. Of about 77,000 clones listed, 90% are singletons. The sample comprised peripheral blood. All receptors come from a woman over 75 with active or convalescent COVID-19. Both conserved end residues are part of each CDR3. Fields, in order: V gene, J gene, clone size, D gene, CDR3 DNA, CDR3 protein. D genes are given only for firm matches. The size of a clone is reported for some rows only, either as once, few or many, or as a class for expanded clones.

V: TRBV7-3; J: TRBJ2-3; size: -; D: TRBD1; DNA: TGTGCCAGCAGCCTCGGGACAGGGGAAACAGATACGCAGTATTTT; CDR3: CASSLGTGETDTQYF
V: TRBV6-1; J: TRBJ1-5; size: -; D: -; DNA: TGTGCCAGCAGTGAAGGGGCAACCTATCAGCCCCAGCATTTT; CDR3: CASSEGATYQPQHF
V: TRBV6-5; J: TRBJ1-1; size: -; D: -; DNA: TGTGCCAGCAGTTACTCAGGCGGATCCACTGAAGCTTTCTTT; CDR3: CASSYSGGSTEAFF
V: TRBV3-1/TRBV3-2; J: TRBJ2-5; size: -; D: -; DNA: TGTGCCAGCAGCCAAGATTCGAGTGGAGGAGAGACCCAGTACTTC; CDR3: CASSQDSSGGETQYF
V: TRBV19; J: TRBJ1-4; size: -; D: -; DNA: TGTGCCAGTAGTGCCCTAGGGGGGGGTGATGAAAAACTGTTTTTT; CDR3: CASSALGGGDEKLFF
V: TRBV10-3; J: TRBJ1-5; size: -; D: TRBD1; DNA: TGTGCCATCAGGGGGACAGAGTACAATCAGCCCCAGCATTTT; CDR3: CAIRGTEYNQPQHF
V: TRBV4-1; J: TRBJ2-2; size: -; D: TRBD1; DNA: TGCGCCAGCAGCCAAGGCCCGTTCGGGACAGGGGGCACCGGGGAGCTGTTTTTT; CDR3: CASSQGPFGTGGTGELFF
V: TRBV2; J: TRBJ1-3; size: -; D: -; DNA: TGTGCCAGCAGTGAATTGTCTACCTCTGGAAACACCATATATTTT; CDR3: CASSELSTSGNTIYF
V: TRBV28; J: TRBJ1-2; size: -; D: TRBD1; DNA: TGTGCCACCACCATACAGGGGGCTAGAGAGACCTACACCTTC; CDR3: CATTIQGARETYTF
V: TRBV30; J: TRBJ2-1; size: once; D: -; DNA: TGTGCCTGGAGTGGGTGGGGGCCAAACAATGAGCAGTTCTTC; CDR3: CAWSGWGPNNEQFF
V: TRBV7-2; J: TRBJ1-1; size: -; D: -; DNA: TGTGCCAGCAGCTTTCAGGTCAACACTGAAGCTTTCTTT; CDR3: CASSFQVNTEAFF
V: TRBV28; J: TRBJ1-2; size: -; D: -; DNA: TGTGCCAGCGGGAGGGGGGTGGACTACACCTTC; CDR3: CASGRGVDYTF
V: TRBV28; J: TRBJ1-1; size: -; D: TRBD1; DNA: TGTGCCAGCAGCTTATCTTGGGGGACAGGGGGCCGAAACACTGAAGCTTTCTTT; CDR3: CASSLSWGTGGRNTEAFF
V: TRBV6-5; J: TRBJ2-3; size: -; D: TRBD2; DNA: TGTGCCAGCAGTCTCAGCGGGGGGCGGGATACGCAGTATTTT; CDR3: CASSLSGGRDTQYF
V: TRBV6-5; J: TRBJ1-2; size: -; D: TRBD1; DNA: TGTGCCAGCACTCTTACGACAGGGTGGAACTATGGCTACACCTTC; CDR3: CASTLTTGWNYGYTF
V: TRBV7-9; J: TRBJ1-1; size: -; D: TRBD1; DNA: TGTGCCAGCAGCCTAGGGGGCAGCATTGAAGCTTTCTTT; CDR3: CASSLGGSIEAFF
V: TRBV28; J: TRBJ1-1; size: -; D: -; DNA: TGTGCCAGCAGTTTAGGTCGGGGTGCGGGTGAAGCTTTCTTT; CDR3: CASSLGRGAGEAFF
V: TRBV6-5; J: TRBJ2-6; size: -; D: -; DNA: TGTGCCAGCGGAGGTGTTACTGGGGCCAACGTCCTGACTTTC; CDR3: CASGGVTGANVLTF
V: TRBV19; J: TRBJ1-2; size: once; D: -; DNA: TGTGCCAGTCAGTCCGCAACACGATTCCTTAACTATGGCTACACCTTC; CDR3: CASQSATRFLNYGYTF
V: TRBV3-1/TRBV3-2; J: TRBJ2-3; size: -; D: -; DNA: TGTGCCAGCAGCCAAGAACCAACTAGAGTACATACGCAGTATTTT; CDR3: CASSQEPTRVHTQYF
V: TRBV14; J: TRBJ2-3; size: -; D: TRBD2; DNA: TGTGCCAGCAGCCAAAGGAGACTAGCGGGGGGGGTCAGCACAGATACGCAGTATTTT; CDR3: CASSQRRLAGGVSTDTQYF
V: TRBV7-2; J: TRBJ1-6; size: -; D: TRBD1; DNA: TGTGCCAGCAGCTTAACCACAGGGGGCTCACCCCTCCACTTT; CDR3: CASSLTTGGSPLHF
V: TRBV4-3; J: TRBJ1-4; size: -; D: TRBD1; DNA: TGCGCCAGCAGCCAAGATAGTACAGGGGCAGCAACTAATGAAAAACTGTTTTTT; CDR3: CASSQDSTGAATNEKLFF
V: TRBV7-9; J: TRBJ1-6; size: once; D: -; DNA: TGTGCCAGCAGCTCCAGGGTCGGCTATAATTCACCCCTCCACTTT; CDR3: CASSSRVGYNSPLHF
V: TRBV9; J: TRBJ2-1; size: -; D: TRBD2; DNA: TGTGCCAGCAGCCTCACTAGCGGCTACAATGAGCAGTTCTTC; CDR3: CASSLTSGYNEQFF
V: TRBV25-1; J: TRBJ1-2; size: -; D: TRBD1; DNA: TGTGCCAGCAGCTTAGCCGGGACAGGGGGAGGTGGCTACACCTTC; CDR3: CASSLAGTGGGGYTF
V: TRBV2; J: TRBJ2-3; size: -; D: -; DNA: TGTGCCAGCCGGAGACAGGTGAACACAGATACGCAGTATTTT; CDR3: CASRRQVNTDTQYF
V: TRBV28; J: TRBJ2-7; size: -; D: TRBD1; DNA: TGTGCCAGCAGTTTCCGGGACAGGGGCTCCTACGAGCAGTACTTC; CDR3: CASSFRDRGSYEQYF
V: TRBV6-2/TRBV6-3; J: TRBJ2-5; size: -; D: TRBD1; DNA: TGTGCCAGCAGTCTCTGGACAGGGAAAGAGACCCAGTACTTC; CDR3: CASSLWTGKETQYF
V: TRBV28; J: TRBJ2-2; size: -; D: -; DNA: TGTGCCAGCAGTTTAGAGAGCGGGGAGCTGTTTTTT; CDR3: CASSLESGELFF
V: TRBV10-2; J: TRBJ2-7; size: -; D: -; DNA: TGCGCCAGCAGTGAGTCGGAGGGCCCCTACGAGCAGTACTTC; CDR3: CASSESEGPYEQYF
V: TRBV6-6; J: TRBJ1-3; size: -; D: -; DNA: TGTGCCAGCAGAAGGGGTGGAAACACCATATATTTT; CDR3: CASRRGGNTIYF
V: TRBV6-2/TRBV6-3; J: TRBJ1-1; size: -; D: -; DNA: TGTGCCAGCAGTTACTCGAATCAGCGGGGAAGCACTGAAGCTTTCTTT; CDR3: CASSYSNQRGSTEAFF
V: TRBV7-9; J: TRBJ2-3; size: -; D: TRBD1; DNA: TGTGCCAGCAGCTTTGCGACAGGGGGTGGCTCAGATACGCAGTATTTT; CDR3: CASSFATGGGSDTQYF
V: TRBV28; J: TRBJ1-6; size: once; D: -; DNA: TGTGCCAGCAGTTCGGGGAAACGTCCCCACTTT; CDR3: CASSSGKRPHF
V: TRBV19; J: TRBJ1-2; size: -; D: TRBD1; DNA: TGTGCCAGTAGTATAGATGTCGGGACAGGAGGCTCTGGCTACACCTTC; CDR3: CASSIDVGTGGSGYTF
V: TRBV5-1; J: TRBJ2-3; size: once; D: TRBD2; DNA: TGCGCCAGCAGTATCTCTCGGGGGGTGACAGATACGCAGTATTTT; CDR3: CASSISRGVTDTQYF
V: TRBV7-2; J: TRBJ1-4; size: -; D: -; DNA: TGTGCCAGCAGCTTAGGCATCAGGGGCGCTGAAAAACTGTTTTTT; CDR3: CASSLGIRGAEKLFF
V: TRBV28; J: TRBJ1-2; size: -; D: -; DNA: TGTGCCAGCACCCTCACCAGACAGAGTGGCTACACCTTC; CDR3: CASTLTRQSGYTF
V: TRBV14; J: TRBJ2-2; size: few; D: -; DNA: TGTGCCAGCAGCCGACAGGCCACCGGGGAGCTGTTTTTT; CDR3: CASSRQATGELFF
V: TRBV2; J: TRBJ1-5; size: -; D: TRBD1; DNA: TGTGCCAGCAGTCCCTACTTCCGGGACAGGAATCAGCCCCAGCATTTT; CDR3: CASSPYFRDRNQPQHF
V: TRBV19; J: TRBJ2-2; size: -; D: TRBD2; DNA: TGTGCCAGTAGTTCCGGACTAGCGGGGGGGAAATTGAACACCGGGGAGCTGTTTTTT; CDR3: CASSSGLAGGKLNTGELFF
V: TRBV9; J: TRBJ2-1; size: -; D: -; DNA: TGTGCCAGCAGCGTAGCTTTAGGAATAGCCAGTGAGCAGTTCTTC; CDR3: CASSVALGIASEQFF